The present entry profiles one T cell receptor beta chain with its context. This record comes from a study of blood T cell repertoires in COVID-19. Whole-study context: The United States, Italy and Spain were the sources of the acute and convalescent COVID-19 samples. PBMCs, B-cell-depleted T cells, or T cells were the source of the cDNA or gDNA that made up the material.

Germline CDR1 and CDR2: LGHDT and YNNKEL (reference sequence). V was pared by 4 bases and J by 2 bases, with 9 bases between. The CDR3 totals 13 residues. As originally analysed: Amplification with reference gene primers provided the estimates of nucleated cell counts. Repertoires were generated with immunoSEQ multiplex PCR, while TCRdb's copy carries only in-frame clones and drops some. The V and J calls and clone size come from that table; D and trimming were worked out from the DNA. The data contain tens of thousands of clones, 88% of them singletons. Sequenced sample: peripheral blood. The sequence was collected from a human donor in a cohort sampled during active COVID-19. The chain combines TRBV3-1 (or the pseudogene TRBV3-2) with TRBJ2-7, with D perhaps TRBD1 (5 bases). The CDR3 DNA reads TGTGCCAGCAGCCCCAGGGTTCCCTACGAGCAGTACTTC. It encodes CASSPRVPYEQYF.